Below, 24 T cell receptor beta chains from the same sample are listed, as sequenced in a study of vaccination effects on CD4 cells after COVID-19. Having been cultured for roughly 9 days, the cells underwent CD4+ T cell isolation. As their vaccination, participants received two doses of either BNT162b2 or mRNA-1273. Sequenced by immunoSEQ multiplex PCR; TCRdb stores in-frame clones only, minus some. The table has approximately 37,000 clones, under 70% seen once. These receptors' antigens are unknown. Source: CD4+ T cells from PBMCs cultured without peptide, taken after COVID-19 vaccination. These receptors were obtained from a human donor who received a COVID-19 vaccine.

The V and J genes are TRBV29-1 and TRBJ1-6, with D hard to call. V dropped 1 base and J dropped 10 bases, with 11 bases sitting between them. CDR3 length equals 13 residues. Germline CDR1 reads SQVTM; CDR2 reads ANQGSEA. The CDR3 region has the DNA TGCAGCGTTGAAGTCGAATTAGGCTCACCCCTCCACTTT. It is translated as CSVEVELGSPLHF.

The chain employs TRBV7-9 and TRBJ1-6; 10 bases are shared with TRBD1. V lost 1 base to trimming and J lost 13 bases; unmatched junction nucleotides: 7. This CDR3 is built from 15 residues. CDR1 and CDR2 from the germline V gene are SEHNR and FQNEAQ (reference sequence). CDR3 sequence (DNA): TGTGCCAGCAGCTTAGGGGGGACAGGGGTTTTTCCCCTCCACTTT. Translated, it gives CASSLGGTGVFPLHF.

The V call is TRBV10-2, the J call TRBJ1-1; possibly TRBD1 for D (6 bases). V gave up 10 bases and J gave up 0 bases, with 18 bases separating them. The CDR3 runs 15 residues. CDR1 and CDR2 (germline): WSHSY, SAAADI. The CDR3 region has the DNA TGCGCCACCTCTCTCGACAGGCTGATGAACACTGAAGCTTTCTTT. Translated: CATSLDRLMNTEAFF.

The V and J genes are TRBV18 and TRBJ2-5, with 9 bases lining up with TRBD2. With 2 bases clipped from V and 4 bases from J, the junction kept 5 bases outside the gene matches. CDR1 is KGHSH and CDR2 is LQKENI in the germline V gene. The CDR3 runs to 15 residues. The CDR3 sequence is CASSPDAGGRETQYF. CDR3 nucleotides: TGTGCCAGCTCACCAGACGCGGGAGGGCGAGAGACCCAGTACTTC.

The chain employs TRBV3-1 (or the pseudogene TRBV3-2) and TRBJ2-7; D call uncertain. Germline V gives CDR1 LGHDT, CDR2 YNNKEL (reference sequence). The CDR3 consists of 12 residues. V lost 0 bases, J lost 9 bases, and 9 bases lay in between. The CDR3 spells CASSQERSGQYF. The CDR3 DNA is TGTGCCAGCAGCCAAGAGAGGTCGGGGCAGTACTTC.

This rearrangement joins TRBV5-5 to TRBJ2-5; the match to TRBD2 covers 13 bases. Germline assignment: CDR1 SGHKS and CDR2 YYEKEE (reference sequence). Germline trimming cut 3 bases from V and 5 bases from J; bases unmatched to any gene: 10. The CDR3 length is 17 residues. CDR3 in DNA: TGTGCCAGCAGCTGGGGAGGACTAGCGGGAGAAGGGGAGACCCAGTACTTC. It specifies CASSWGGLAGEGETQYF. Based on the CDR3 plus reference TRBV5-5 and TRBJ2-5, the full variable domain is DAGVTQSPTHLIKTRGQQVTLRCSPISGHKSVSWYQQVLGQGPQFIFQYYEKEERGRGNFPDRFSARQFPNYSSELNVNALLLGDSALYLCASSWGGLAGEGETQYFGPGTRLLVL.

This clone turned up a few times. The CDR3: CASSFTDATNEKLFF. As DNA, the CDR3 is TGTGCCAGCAGCTTTACGGATGCAACTAATGAAAAACTGTTTTTT. V usage is TRBV11-2 and J usage is TRBJ1-4; D gene unclear. The V end lost 3 bases, the J end lost 0 bases, and 8 bases lay between the germline ends. CDR1 is SGHAT, CDR2 FQNNGV, per germline. This CDR3 spans 15 amino acids.

A few counts support this clone. This sequence joins TRBV28 and TRBJ1-2; 8 bases match TRBD1. V lost 6 bases, J lost 12 bases, and 15 bases stayed unmatched. The CDR3 runs 14 residues. CDR1 MDHEN and CDR2 SYDVKM come from the germline V gene. This chain's CDR3 is CASSTGGFFFRDTF. The CDR3 bases are TGTGCCAGCAGCACAGGGGGGTTCTTTTTTCGAGACACCTTC.

This clone was detected only once. The V call is TRBV6-1, the J call TRBJ2-3; no definite D call. This CDR3 region has 14 residues. The V end lost 1 base, the J end lost 2 bases, and 7 bases lay between the germline ends. Germline CDR1 and CDR2: MNHNS and SASEGT. The CDR3 sequence: CASSEGFPTDTQYF. Written as DNA, the CDR3 is TGTGCCAGCAGTGAAGGGTTTCCCACAGATACGCAGTATTTT.

This rearrangement joins TRBV5-1 to TRBJ1-1, with a possible D match to TRBD1 (6 bases). Trimming took off 4 bases at V and 3 bases at J, with 13 bases between the two ends. Germline V CDR1 and CDR2: SGHRS, YFSETQ. This CDR3 comprises 14 residues. CDR3 amino acids: CASSHDRSYTEAFF. The CDR3 nucleotides read TGCGCCAGCAGCCATGACAGGTCCTACACTGAAGCTTTCTTT.

The gene calls are TRBV7-6 and TRBJ1-6; D is ambiguous. V was clipped by 0 bases and J by 9 bases, with 15 bases between them. The length of the CDR3 is 16 residues. Per germline, CDR1 SGHVS and CDR2 FNYEAQ. CDR3 sequence (DNA): TGTGCCAGCAGCTTAGCGCTGGGCAGCGGGCGTTCACCCCTCCACTTT. Translating gives CASSLALGSGRSPLHF.

The V call is TRBV18, the J call TRBJ2-5; tentative D call: TRBD2 (5 bases). Looked up from germline, CDR1 is KGHSH and CDR2 is LQKENI. CDR3 length: 14 amino acids. Trimming pared 3 bases from V and 1 base from J, leaving 9 bases between. The DNA for the CDR3 is TGTGCCAGCTCACCCAGTCGGGGCCAAGAGACCCAGTACTTC. This sequence encodes CASSPSRGQETQYF.

The CDR3 here is CASSQQSGTGHYGYTF. CDR3 bases: TGTGCCAGCAGCCAACAATCCGGGACGGGACACTATGGCTACACCTTC. The chain uses TRBV4-2 and TRBJ1-2, with a tentative D call TRBD1 (5 bases). The ends were cut back, 2 bases at V and 3 bases at J, with 16 bases in the middle. Looked up from germline, CDR1 is LGHNA and CDR2 is YNFKEQ. This CDR3 is built from 16 residues.

This chain joins TRBV11-2 and TRBJ2-3; 11 bases fit TRBD2. The CDR3 length is 16 residues. Trimming took 1 base from V and 4 from J; bases not matched to a gene: 4. Germline V gene lookup returns CDR1 SGHAT and CDR2 FQNNGV. CDR3 region: CASSLVSGGVADTQYF. The CDR3 region has the DNA TGTGCCAGCAGCTTAGTTAGCGGGGGGGTCGCAGATACGCAGTATTTT. The full variable domain, completed using reference TRBV11-2 and TRBJ2-3, is EAGVAQSPRYKIIEKRQSVAFWCNPISGHATLYWYQQILGQGPKLLIQFQNNGVVDDSQLPKDRFSAERLKGVDSTLKIQPAKLEDSAVYLCASSLVSGGVADTQYFGPGTRLTVL.

This clone appeared once. The chain links TRBV5-1 to TRBJ1-1; no clear D. The CDR3 loop spans 14 amino acids. Between the trimmed V and J ends, which lost 2 bases and 0 bases, there was a span of 8 bases. Per the germline V gene, CDR1 is SGHRS and CDR2 is YFSETQ. CDR3 DNA sequence: TGCGCCAGCAGCTTCGGTAGTATGAACACTGAAGCTTTCTTT. Translated: CASSFGSMNTEAFF.

The CDR3 DNA reads as TGTGCCAGCAGCTCCACAGGGTATGGCTACACCTTC. Amino acids: CASSSTGYGYTF. V and J are TRBV12-3 or TRBV12-4 and TRBJ1-2, with D tentatively TRBD1 (6 bases). The CDR3 sequence is 12 residues long. Trimming cost V 6 bases and J 5 bases, with 10 bases left between them.

The chain uses TRBV5-5 and TRBJ2-2, with D possibly matching TRBD1 (5 bases). CDR1 SGHKS and CDR2 YYEKEE come from the germline V gene (reference sequence). V dropped 0 bases and J dropped 6 bases, with 9 bases sitting between them. The CDR3 sequence is 14 residues long. The chain's CDR3 is CASSLEWGAGELFF. In nucleotides, the CDR3 is TGTGCCAGCAGCTTGGAGTGGGGCGCCGGGGAGCTGTTTTTT.

This clone was seen only a few times. This chain uses TRBV5-1 with TRBJ1-2; no clear D gene. Deletions cut 0 bases from V and 3 bases from J, with 12 bases between. The CDR3 runs to 15 residues. Germline V gives CDR1 SGHRS, CDR2 YFSETQ. The CDR3 DNA sequence: TGCGCCAGCAGCTTGGATTCCGGGTCTTACTATGGCTACACCTTC. Amino acid sequence: CASSLDSGSYYGYTF.

The genes are TRBV5-1 and TRBJ2-7; D gene uncertain. The CDR3 spans 14 residues. Germline lookup yields CDR1 SGHRS and CDR2 YFSETQ. The V end was cut by 2 bases, the J end by 7 bases, with 16 bases between. The chain's CDR3 is CASSLDTAYGEQYF. CDR3 DNA: TGCGCCAGCAGCTTAGACACAGCATATGGGGAGCAGTACTTC.

The V call is TRBV3-1 (or the pseudogene TRBV3-2), the J call TRBJ1-5; D is unresolved. The germline CDR1 and CDR2 sequences are LGHDT and YNNKEL (reference sequence). This CDR3 comprises 14 residues. The V end was cut by 4 bases, the J end by 0 bases, with 7 bases between. The CDR3 loop is CASSRVYSNQPQHF. The CDR3 region has the DNA TGTGCCAGCAGCCGGGTTTATAGCAATCAGCCCCAGCATTTT.

This clone appeared a few times. This chain joins TRBV5-1 and TRBJ1-6, with D maybe TRBD1 (5 bases). Germline V CDR1 and CDR2: SGHRS, YFSETQ. The CDR3 has 15 amino acids. Trimming stripped 5 bases from V and 10 bases from J, with 19 bases between. CDR3 residues: CASRVDSDIGSPLHF. In DNA, the CDR3 is TGCGCCAGCAGGGTTGATTCGGACATCGGGTCACCCCTCCACTTT. Full variable domain (outside the CDR3, taken from reference TRBV5-1 and TRBJ1-6): KAGVTQTPRYLIKTRGQQVTLSCSPISGHRSVSWYQQTPGQGLQFLFEYFSETQRNKGNFPGRFSGRQFSNSRSEMNVSTLELGDSALYLCASRVDSDIGSPLHFGNGTRLTVT.

This clone came up once. The rearrangement joins TRBV18 to TRBJ2-5, with D possibly TRBD1 on 5 matching bases. The ends were cut back, 2 bases at V and 4 bases at J, with 14 bases in the middle. CDR3 length: 15 amino acids. From germline, CDR1 is KGHSH and CDR2 LQKENI. The CDR3 region is CASSPSSRGGETQYF. CDR3 nucleotides: TGTGCCAGCTCACCATCATCTAGGGGTGGAGAGACCCAGTACTTC.

The genes are TRBV29-1 and TRBJ2-1; 11 nucleotides line up with TRBD2. The germline V gene encodes CDR1 SQVTM and CDR2 ANQGSEA. CDR3 length: 14 amino acids. The junction had 5 bases not matched to a gene; V was cut back by 7 bases and J by 3 bases. Written as DNA, the CDR3 is TGCAGCGAAATAGCGGGAGGGCTCTACAATGAGCAGTTCTTC. Amino acids: CSEIAGGLYNEQFF.

This clone was observed a handful of times. The V call is TRBV5-1, the J call TRBJ2-2, with 10 bases aligning to TRBD1. Looked up from germline, CDR1 is SGHRS and CDR2 is YFSETQ. The CDR3 sequence is 17 residues long. The V segment lost 4 bases and the J segment 4 bases; nucleotides outside the gene matches: 10. The CDR3 nucleotides are TGCGCCAGCAGCCGTACCGGGGGACAGGGGAGCACCGGGGAGCTGTTTTTT. Translated: CASSRTGGQGSTGELFF.